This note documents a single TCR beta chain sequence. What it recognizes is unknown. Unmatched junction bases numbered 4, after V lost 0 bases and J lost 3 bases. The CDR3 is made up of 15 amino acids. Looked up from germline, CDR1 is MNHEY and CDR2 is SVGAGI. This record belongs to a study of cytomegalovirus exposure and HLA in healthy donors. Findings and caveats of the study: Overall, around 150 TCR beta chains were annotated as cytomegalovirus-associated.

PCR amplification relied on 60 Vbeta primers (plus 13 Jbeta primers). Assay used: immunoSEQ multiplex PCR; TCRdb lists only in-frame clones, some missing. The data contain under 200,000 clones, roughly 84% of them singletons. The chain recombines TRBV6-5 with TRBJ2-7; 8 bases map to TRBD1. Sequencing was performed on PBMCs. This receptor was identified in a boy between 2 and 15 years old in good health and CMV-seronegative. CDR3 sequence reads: CASSYSTGDFYEQYF. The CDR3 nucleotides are TGTGCCAGCAGTTACTCGACAGGGGACTTCTACGAGCAGTACTTC.